These 30 T cell receptor beta chains were all obtained from the same sample, sequenced in a study of cytomegalovirus exposure and HLA in healthy donors. Produced via immunoSEQ multiplex PCR; TCRdb's table is partial and in-frame only. Counted here are fewer than 95,000 clones, 85% to 95% occurring once; the ten biggest clones make up about 0.6%. The sample was PBMCs. These receptors were collected from a young woman in good health and CMV-seronegative.

V and J are TRBV11-2 and TRBJ2-1; weak D call: TRBD2 (5 bases). Germline lookup yields CDR1 SGHAT and CDR2 FQNNGV. V lost 3 bases and J lost 10, with 31 bases in between. This CDR3 has 19 residues. CDR3 bases: TGTGCCAGCAGCTTTCTCTTCCGCCAGGACTCGGGTACGGGTCGGGAGCAGTTCTTC. It yields the protein CASSFLFRQDSGTGREQFF.

This chain uses TRBV7-9 with TRBJ2-5; D perhaps matches TRBD2 (5 bases). Germline loops: CDR1 SEHNR, CDR2 FQNEAQ (reference sequence). The CDR3 contains 17 residues. Trimming took off 5 bases at V and 2 bases at J, with 21 bases between the two ends. This CDR3 is CASSPALPRRDQETQYF. As DNA, the CDR3 is TGTGCCAGCAGCCCCGCGTTACCTCGACGGGATCAAGAGACCCAGTACTTC.

The chain carries TRBV10-3 and TRBJ1-5; 7 nucleotides match TRBD1. Germline lookup yields CDR1 ENHRY and CDR2 SYGVKD. There are 13 residues in the CDR3. V dropped 2 bases and J dropped 6; count of bases not matched to a gene: 1. The CDR3 loop is CAISETGVQPQHF. Written as DNA, the CDR3 is TGTGCCATCAGTGAGACAGGGGTTCAGCCCCAGCATTTT.

The sample holds one count of this clone. This rearrangement joins TRBV7-3 to TRBJ2-3, with D maybe TRBD1 (6 bases). CDR1 and CDR2 (germline): SGHTA, FQGTGA. Trimming took off 5 bases at V and 2 bases at J, with 14 bases between the two ends. This CDR3 comprises 15 residues. The CDR3 is CASSHDRSYTDTQYF. In DNA, the CDR3 is TGTGCCAGCAGCCACGACAGGTCCTACACAGATACGCAGTATTTT.

This clone showed up just once. V is TRBV29-1 and J is TRBJ1-2; D is possibly TRBD1 (6 bases). The germline V gene has CDR1 SQVTM and CDR2 ANQGSEA. Trimming pared 4 bases from V and 3 bases from J, leaving 12 bases between. This CDR3 is built from 13 residues. The CDR3 loop is CSVAGERYYGYTF. CDR3 nucleotides: TGCAGCGTTGCAGGGGAGCGCTACTATGGCTACACCTTC.

The chain carries TRBV6-6 and TRBJ1-2, with 7 bases fitting TRBD1. Germline lookup yields CDR1 MNHNY and CDR2 SVGAGI (reference sequence). V shed 6 bases, J shed 3 bases, and the junction held 4 bases outside the gene matches. The CDR3 totals 13 residues. The chain's CDR3 is CASSATGDYGYTF. DNA of the CDR3: TGTGCCAGCAGCGCTACAGGGGACTATGGCTACACCTTC.

The chain joins TRBV7-2 to TRBJ2-7; 11 bases line up with TRBD2. V lost 0 bases and J lost 2; bases outside the gene matches: 12. CDR3 length: 19 amino acids. Germline CDR1 and CDR2: SGHTA and FQGNSA. CDR3 residues: CASSLASLAGANRAYEQYF. CDR3 coding DNA: TGTGCCAGCAGCTTAGCCTCACTAGCGGGGGCTAATAGGGCCTACGAGCAGTACTTC.

This rearrangement joins TRBV5-1 to TRBJ1-4; 9 nucleotides match TRBD1. Germline assignment: CDR1 SGHRS and CDR2 YFSETQ. J gave up 8 bases and V 4 bases, and 9 bases lay outside the gene matches. The CDR3 runs 15 residues. CDR3 residues: CASSGKGQGGEKLFF. The CDR3 DNA reads TGCGCCAGCAGCGGAAAGGGACAGGGTGGCGAAAAACTGTTTTTT.

The rearrangement joins TRBV28 to TRBJ1-2; D gene uncertain. The germline V gene has CDR1 MDHEN and CDR2 SYDVKM. This CDR3 region has 12 residues. The ends were cut back, 10 bases at V and 0 bases at J, with 9 bases in the middle. The DNA for the CDR3 is TGTGCCACCTCACTTGCTAACTATGGCTACACCTTC. Translation: CATSLANYGYTF.

The chain uses TRBV6-5 and TRBJ2-2; D is possibly TRBD2 (6 bases). Germline lookup yields CDR1 MNHEY and CDR2 SVGAGI. V was cut by 6 bases and J by 4 bases, with 12 bases left in between. This CDR3 region has 14 residues. CDR3 loop: CASRTSGGTGELFF. CDR3 in DNA: TGTGCCAGCAGGACGTCCGGGGGCACCGGGGAGCTGTTTTTT.

CDR3 amino acids: CASSLGWGRSTGELFF. The DNA of the CDR3 is TGTGCCAGCAGTTTAGGGTGGGGCCGTTCCACCGGGGAGCTGTTTTTT. The genes are TRBV28 and TRBJ2-2, with D perhaps matching TRBD1 (5 bases). CDR3 length equals 16 residues. Trimming stripped 2 bases from V and 4 bases from J, with 14 bases between. The V gene's germline CDR1 is MDHEN and CDR2 SYDVKM. Filled out from reference TRBV28 and TRBJ2-2, the complete variable domain reads DVKVTQSSRYLVKRTGEKVFLECVQDMDHENMFWYRQDPGLGLRLIYFSYDVKMKEKGDIPEGYSVSREKKERFSLILESASTNQTSMYLCASSLGWGRSTGELFFGEGSRLTVL.

The chain has TRBV14 and TRBJ2-4; D might be TRBD2 (5 bases). Per the germline V gene, CDR1 is SGHDN and CDR2 is FVKESK. The CDR3 consists of 13 residues. Trimming stripped 4 bases from V and 16 bases from J, with 20 bases between. CDR3 residues: CASSPGVASGFYF. For the CDR3, the DNA is TGTGCCAGCAGCCCCGGGGTGGCCAGTGGGTTTTACTTC.

The chain uses TRBV5-5 and TRBJ1-6, with 9 nucleotides matching TRBD1. The trim removed 6 bases at V and 8 bases at J, leaving 9 bases unmatched. The CDR3 length is 15 residues. Per germline, CDR1 SGHKS and CDR2 YYEKEE (reference sequence). The CDR3 DNA sequence: TGTGCCAGCACAATAACCGGACAGGGGTATTCACCCCTCCACTTT. It codes for CASTITGQGYSPLHF.

This chain connects TRBV28 to TRBJ2-3; the D gene is possibly TRBD2 (5 bases). V was pared by 8 bases and J by 3 bases, with 12 bases between. CDR3 length: 13 amino acids. Germline assignment: CDR1 MDHEN and CDR2 SYDVKM. The CDR3 sequence: CASGESGTDTQYF. The DNA for the CDR3 is TGTGCCAGCGGTGAGTCGGGAACAGATACGCAGTATTTT.

V and J are TRBV5-5 and TRBJ2-1; D gene uncertain. Trimming left V 4 bases short and J 7 bases short, with 3 bases between. The CDR3 totals 10 residues. From germline, CDR1 is SGHKS and CDR2 YYEKEE (reference sequence). The CDR3: CASSHNEQFF. In nucleotides, the CDR3 is TGTGCCAGCAGCCATAATGAGCAGTTCTTC.

This sequence joins TRBV4-1 and TRBJ1-2; a weak D match, TRBD1 (6 bases). V lost 4 bases to trimming and J lost 6 bases, with 21 bases between them. This CDR3 comprises 16 residues. CDR1 and CDR2 from the germline V gene are MGHRA and YSYEKL. The CDR3 loop reads CASSPLILGAHHGYTF. The DNA of the CDR3 is TGCGCCAGCAGCCCTTTGATTTTGGGGGCTCATCATGGCTACACCTTC.

The chain has TRBV9 and TRBJ2-3; 11 bases are shared with TRBD2. The CDR3 length is 15 residues. The V and J ends lost 0 bases and 4 bases, in that order; junction bases with no gene match: 1. Germline V gene data show CDR1 as SGDLS and CDR2 as YYNGEE. The CDR3, as DNA: TGTGCCAGCAGCGTAGGTAGCGGGGGGGCAGATACGCAGTATTTT. Its protein product is CASSVGSGGADTQYF.

The chain combines TRBV28 with TRBJ1-5; 8 positions match TRBD1. The CDR3 runs to 14 residues. CDR1 MDHEN and CDR2 SYDVKM come from the germline V gene. V lost 3 bases, J lost 5 bases, and 3 bases stayed unmatched. The CDR3 loop is CASSFGQGYQPQHF. For the CDR3, the DNA is TGTGCCAGCAGTTTTGGACAGGGTTATCAGCCCCAGCATTTT.

The chain carries TRBV27 and TRBJ2-1; 11 bases line up with TRBD2. CDR1 is MNHEY and CDR2 is SMNVEV in the germline V gene (reference sequence). V gave up 6 bases and J gave up 9 bases; unmatched junction bases: 13. CDR3 length: 16 residues. CDR3 in amino acids: CASSLAGGHFGGEQFF. The CDR3 coding sequence is TGTGCCAGCAGCTTAGCGGGGGGGCACTTCGGAGGTGAGCAGTTCTTC.

In DNA, the CDR3 is TGCGCCAGCAGACAGGAAGCGGGGGGCCTCACAGATACGCAGTATTTT. Protein: CASRQEAGGLTDTQYF. The chain employs TRBV5-1 and TRBJ2-3; 9 nucleotides agree with TRBD2. Germline trimming cut 5 bases from V and 2 bases from J; bases unmatched to any gene: 9. The CDR3 runs 16 residues. Germline-derived CDR1 and CDR2 are SGHRS and YFSETQ.

This clone was detected only once. The V call is TRBV30, the J call TRBJ2-7; D uncertain. This CDR3 is 11 amino acids long. Germline-derived CDR1 and CDR2 are GTSNPN and SVGIG (reference sequence). The V end lost 2 bases, the J end lost 7 bases, and 9 bases lay between the germline ends. The CDR3 nucleotides read TGTGCCTGGAGTTCACGCGTGGAGCAGTACTTC. The encoded protein is CAWSSRVEQYF. Based on the CDR3 plus reference TRBV30 and TRBJ2-7, the full variable domain is SQTIHQWPATLVQPVGSPLSLECTVEGTSNPNLYWYRQAAGRGLQLLFYSVGIGQISSEVPQNLSASRPQDRQFILSSKKLLLSDSGFYLCAWSSRVEQYFGPGTRLTVT.

The chain recombines TRBV7-2 with TRBJ1-2, with a possible D match to TRBD1 (6 bases). Per germline, CDR1 SGHTA and CDR2 FQGNSA. V was shortened by 1 base and J by 6 bases, with 15 bases between the two germline ends. The CDR3 length is 15 residues. This CDR3 reads CASSLVLDSVNGYTF. The CDR3 DNA reads TGTGCCAGCAGCTTAGTACTGGACAGCGTTAATGGCTACACCTTC.

CDR3 DNA: TGTGCCAGCAGTACCACTAGCGGGGGACAAGAGACCCAGTACTTC. Translated, it gives CASSTTSGGQETQYF. V gene TRBV2 combines with J gene TRBJ2-5; 11 nucleotides agree with TRBD2. In germline, CDR1 is SNHLY, CDR2 FYNNEI. J was trimmed by 2 bases and V by 5 bases; bases with no gene match: 4. This CDR3 contains 15 residues.

This chain uses TRBV18 with TRBJ2-3, with 7 nucleotides matching TRBD1. The germline CDR1 and CDR2 sequences are KGHSH and LQKENI. The CDR3 runs 14 residues. V shed 2 bases and J 1 base; nucleotides not matched to a gene: 0. CDR3 amino acids: CASSPGQGTDTQYF. In DNA, the CDR3 is TGTGCCAGCTCACCAGGACAGGGCACAGATACGCAGTATTTT.

This clone came up a few times. The rearrangement links TRBV5-1 to TRBJ1-2; TRBD1 matches 12 bases. V lost 5 bases to trimming and J lost 3 bases; unmatched junction nucleotides: 2. The CDR3 totals 14 residues. Per germline, CDR1 SGHRS and CDR2 YFSETQ. In DNA, the CDR3 is TGCGCCAGCAGAGGGACAGGGGGCGACTATGGCTACACCTTC. This gives the protein CASRGTGGDYGYTF.

V gene TRBV7-8 combines with J gene TRBJ2-4; D may be TRBD1 (6 bases). Germline V CDR1 and CDR2: SGHVS, FQNEAQ. Trimming cost V 3 bases and J 7 bases, with 25 bases left between them. CDR3 length: 18 residues. CDR3 protein: CASSFSYSPSLRGNIQYF. In DNA, the CDR3 is TGTGCCAGCAGCTTTTCTTACAGCCCCTCGCTCAGGGGTAACATTCAGTACTTC.

The J gene is TRBJ1-5, the V gene TRBV19, with D possibly TRBD1 on 5 matching bases. Germline CDR1 reads LNHDA; CDR2 reads SQIVND (reference sequence). The CDR3 runs to 16 residues. V was shortened by 3 bases and J by 7 bases, with 19 bases between the two germline ends. The CDR3 DNA follows: TGTGCCAGTAGTATCCCTTATCTCTCCCGGGGGCAGCCCCAGCATTTT. It is translated as CASSIPYLSRGQPQHF.

The V gene is TRBV18, the J gene TRBJ2-1; a weak D match, TRBD1 (5 bases). V was trimmed by 2 bases and J by 7 bases, leaving 12 bases between them. This CDR3 contains 14 residues. CDR1 KGHSH and CDR2 LQKENI come from the germline V gene. The CDR3 protein is CASSPNQGGNEQFF. CDR3 nucleotide sequence: TGTGCCAGCTCACCAAATCAGGGTGGGAATGAGCAGTTCTTC.

V and J are TRBV28 and TRBJ2-2, with D uncertain. This CDR3 has 13 residues. Trimming removed 3 bases at V and 4 bases at J, with 6 bases between. Per the germline V gene, CDR1 is MDHEN and CDR2 is SYDVKM. The CDR3 loop reads CASSFGRTGELFF. CDR3 nucleotides: TGTGCCAGCAGTTTTGGGCGCACCGGGGAGCTGTTTTTT.

This clone was seen only a few times. This sequence joins TRBV18 and TRBJ1-2; a possible D gene is TRBD1 (6 bases). The CDR3 is made up of 13 amino acids. Germline lookup yields CDR1 KGHSH and CDR2 LQKENI. The V end lost 3 bases, the J end lost 8 bases, and 13 bases lay between the germline ends. CDR3 DNA: TGTGCCAGCTCACCTTCGGACAGCCGGGGCTACACCTTC. Amino acid sequence: CASSPSDSRGYTF.